The next 29 T cell receptor beta chains were all read from a single sample in a study of CD8+ T cells in alopecia areata. RNA was extracted and reverse transcribed into cDNA as the sequencing template. Generated by immunoSEQ multiplex PCR, the TCRdb table keeps only in-frame clones and is missing some. The data contain around 140,000 clones, 47% of them singletons. Sequenced input: CD4+ T cells sorted from blood. The source of these receptors is a human donor with alopecia areata.

J is TRBJ1-1 and V is TRBV6-5; D ambiguous. CDR1 and CDR2 (germline): MNHEY, SVGAGI. CDR3 length equals 14 residues. Trimming took off 7 bases at V and 1 base at J, with 13 bases between the two ends. CDR3: CASTAGLTNTEAFF. In DNA form, the CDR3 reads TGTGCCAGCACCGCCGGCCTCACGAACACTGAAGCTTTCTTT.

This clone has just a few counts. The V call is TRBV19, the J call TRBJ1-5; TRBD1 is a possible D gene (5 bases). The CDR3 covers 15 residues. Trimming removed 1 base from V and 4 bases from J, with 11 bases in between. From germline, CDR1 is LNHDA and CDR2 SQIVND (reference sequence). The CDR3 region has the DNA TGTGCCAGTAGTATAGGCAGGGCACCAAATCAGCCCCAGCATTTT. It yields the protein CASSIGRAPNQPQHF.

This chain connects TRBV29-1 to TRBJ2-2; D is ambiguous. The CDR3 has 15 residues. Germline V gene data show CDR1 as SQVTM and CDR2 as ANQGSEA. V dropped 5 bases and J dropped 2 bases, with 15 bases sitting between them. The CDR3 DNA reads as TGCAGCGTTAGTGGGCAGTCTACAAACACCGGGGAGCTGTTTTTT. Translating it yields CSVSGQSTNTGELFF.

The chain is built from TRBV14 and TRBJ2-2; TRBD1 matches at 7 bases. Germline V gene data show CDR1 as SGHDN and CDR2 as FVKESK. The CDR3 loop spans 16 amino acids. J lost 0 bases, V lost 4 bases, and 5 bases had no gene match. CDR3 region: CASSRTTGTNTGELFF. The DNA for the CDR3 is TGTGCCAGCAGCCGGACGACAGGGACGAACACCGGGGAGCTGTTTTTT.

This chain uses TRBV28 with TRBJ1-1; D is uncertain. The CDR3 runs to 12 residues. CDR1 MDHEN and CDR2 SYDVKM come from the germline V gene. Trimming took off 5 bases at V and 1 base at J, with 5 bases between the two ends. Here the CDR3 reads CASSPWNTEAFF. The CDR3 region has the DNA TGTGCCAGCAGTCCCTGGAACACTGAAGCTTTCTTT.

The chain is built from TRBV28 and TRBJ2-7; D possibly corresponds to TRBD1 (6 bases). The CDR3 spans 14 residues. V dropped 6 bases and J dropped 2 bases, with 14 bases sitting between them. In germline, CDR1 is MDHEN, CDR2 SYDVKM. CDR3 DNA sequence: TGTGCCAGCAGACCCTGGGACATGACCTACGAGCAGTACTTC. It encodes CASRPWDMTYEQYF.

The J gene is TRBJ2-3, the V gene TRBV7-9; TRBD2 matches 7 bases. The CDR3 totals 15 residues. Looked up from germline, CDR1 is SEHNR and CDR2 is FQNEAQ (reference sequence). The V segment lost 5 bases and the J segment 3 bases; nucleotides outside the gene matches: 8. In DNA form, the CDR3 reads TGTGCCAGCAGCCTGTCTGGCGGGAGAACAGATACGCAGTATTTT. It specifies CASSLSGGRTDTQYF.

Only a few counts were recorded for this clone. The rearrangement joins TRBV27 to TRBJ2-3, with D maybe TRBD2 (6 bases). The CDR3 is 17 amino acids. Deletions cut 3 bases from V and 2 bases from J, with 18 bases between. Germline lookup yields CDR1 MNHEY and CDR2 SMNVEV (reference sequence). CDR3 sequence: CASSFASSGVATDTQYF. CDR3 DNA: TGTGCCAGCAGTTTTGCGAGTAGCGGAGTGGCCACAGATACGCAGTATTTT.

The rearrangement links TRBV5-1 to TRBJ2-7; D is perhaps TRBD1 (5 bases). The length of the CDR3 is 18 residues. From germline, CDR1 is SGHRS and CDR2 YFSETQ. V lost 0 bases and J 1 base, leaving 20 bases between the germline ends. The CDR3 loop reads CASSLAGWGGAQSYEQYF. CDR3 coding DNA: TGCGCCAGCAGCTTGGCGGGCTGGGGCGGAGCTCAATCCTACGAGCAGTACTTC.

This chain links TRBV5-8 with TRBJ2-1; D remains ambiguous. Trimming removed 3 bases from V and 8 bases from J, with 15 bases in between. Germline V lookup: CDR1 SGHTS, CDR2 YDEGEE. The CDR3 contains 14 residues. The chain's CDR3 is CASSWIRLNDEQFF. Here the CDR3 DNA reads TGTGCCAGCAGCTGGATAAGGCTCAACGATGAGCAGTTCTTC.

The V and J genes are TRBV10-3 and TRBJ2-7; TRBD1 is a possible D gene (6 bases). The CDR3 runs to 13 residues. The ends were cut back, 6 bases at V and 6 bases at J, with 15 bases in the middle. CDR1 and CDR2 (germline): ENHRY, SYGVKD. The CDR3 reads CAIRINRAGEQYF. The CDR3, as DNA: TGTGCCATCAGGATAAACAGGGCTGGCGAGCAGTACTTC.

The J gene is TRBJ2-3, the V gene TRBV5-1, with 7 bases that match TRBD2. V lost 4 bases and J lost 0; bases outside the gene matches: 2. This CDR3 is 14 amino acids long. Germline CDR1 reads SGHRS; CDR2 reads YFSETQ. In DNA form, the CDR3 reads TGCGCCAGCAGCAGCGGGATTAGCACAGATACGCAGTATTTT. This gives the protein CASSSGISTDTQYF.

Remarks on this clone: One junction end does not reproduce the germline sequence, and a read error may be involved. The chain uses TRBV2 and TRBJ2-7; 11 nucleotides agree with TRBD2. The germline V gene has CDR1 SNHLY and CDR2 FYNNEI. The CDR3 covers 15 residues. The CDR3 here is CASREGTSGTYEQYF. CDR3 DNA: TGTGCCAGCAGGGAAGGGACTAGCGGAACCTACGAGCAGTACTTC.

V usage is TRBV29-1 and J usage is TRBJ2-7; D gene uncertain. The CDR3 spans 11 residues. V lost 3 bases and J lost 6, with 9 bases in between. Germline-derived CDR1 and CDR2 are SQVTM and ANQGSEA. CDR3 coding DNA: TGCAGCGTTGAGAGATGGTCCGAGCAGTACTTC. Protein: CSVERWSEQYF.

The rearrangement uses TRBV2 and TRBJ2-4; 10 bases are shared with TRBD1. This CDR3 is 12 amino acids long. The V and J ends lost 8 bases and 9 bases, in that order; junction bases with no gene match: 4. Per germline, CDR1 SNHLY and CDR2 FYNNEI. The DNA for the CDR3 is TGTGCCAGCTCTCGGGACAGGGGCATTCAGTACTTC. Protein: CASSRDRGIQYF.

This clone was observed a handful of times. The V call is TRBV28, the J call TRBJ2-3; possible D gene TRBD2, 6 bases. V was pared by 3 bases and J by 6 bases, with 10 bases between. The CDR3 is 13 residues long. The germline V gene has CDR1 MDHEN and CDR2 SYDVKM. CDR3 DNA sequence: TGTGCCAGCAGTTTGAATGGGGGGGATACGCAGTATTTT. Protein sequence: CASSLNGGDTQYF.

In its sample, this clone was seen a few times. The chain has TRBV29-1 and TRBJ1-5, with TRBD1 as a possible D gene (6 bases). V dropped 5 bases and J dropped 7 bases, with 18 bases sitting between them. Germline CDR1 SQVTM, CDR2 ANQGSEA. The CDR3 is made up of 14 amino acids. CDR3 DNA sequence: TGCAGCGTTCAGATGACAGGACTAGGACAGCCCCAGCATTTT. This encodes CSVQMTGLGQPQHF.

The chain combines TRBV6-6 with TRBJ2-5; tentatively, D is TRBD1 or TRBD2 (5 bases each). The V gene's germline CDR1 is MNHNY and CDR2 SVGAGI (reference sequence). V shed 7 bases and J shed 5 bases, with 11 bases lying between them. This CDR3 region has 12 residues. CDR3 DNA: TGTGCCAGCACCACCGGGGCGGAGACCCAGTACTTC. Protein product: CASTTGAETQYF.

This chain joins TRBV15 and TRBJ2-1, with a weak D call TRBD1 (6 bases). The CDR3 contains 14 residues. V lost 1 base and J lost 4, with 8 bases in between. Germline CDR1 is LNHNV and CDR2 is YYDKDF (reference sequence). The CDR3 protein is CATSRGTVYNEQFF. CDR3 DNA sequence: TGTGCCACCAGCAGAGGGACAGTGTACAATGAGCAGTTCTTC.

This clone was seen more than once but under ten times. J is TRBJ2-5 and V is TRBV28; D is possibly TRBD1 (5 bases). The germline CDR1 and CDR2 sequences are MDHEN and SYDVKM. V lost 2 bases and J 3 bases, leaving 10 bases between the germline ends. The CDR3 is 14 residues long. CDR3 coding DNA: TGTGCCAGCAGTTTAAGTTCCAGGGAAGAGACCCAGTACTTC. It encodes CASSLSSREETQYF.

The chain employs TRBV5-1 and TRBJ2-2, with 8 bases aligning to TRBD2. J lost 7 bases, V lost 4 bases, and 15 bases had no gene match. The CDR3 loop spans 17 amino acids. The V gene's germline CDR1 is SGHRS and CDR2 YFSETQ. DNA for the CDR3: TGCGCCAGCAGCGCCCGCGGTAGCGGGAAGGGGATCGGGGAGCTGTTTTTT. This translates into CASSARGSGKGIGELFF.

CDR3 bases: TGTGCCAGCAGTTTGTGGGGCAATCAGCCCCAGCATTTT. The encoded protein is CASSLWGNQPQHF. The genes are TRBV27 and TRBJ1-5, with D hard to call. Germline lookup yields CDR1 MNHEY and CDR2 SMNVEV (reference sequence). Trimming stripped 3 bases from V and 2 bases from J, with 5 bases between. The CDR3 runs 13 residues.

This clone was seen more than once but under ten times. V is TRBV5-1 and J is TRBJ2-7; 10 bases match TRBD1. With V trimmed by 4 bases and J by 3 bases, 10 bases remained unmatched. Germline assignment: CDR1 SGHRS and CDR2 YFSETQ. The length of the CDR3 is 16 residues. The CDR3 DNA sequence: TGCGCCAGCAGCACGTATACGGGGACAGGGGTCTACGAGCAGTACTTC. Residues: CASSTYTGTGVYEQYF.

The rearrangement links TRBV4-1 to TRBJ2-7; no clear D. Germline V CDR1 and CDR2: MGHRA, YSYEKL. The V gene lost 0 bases and the J gene lost 4 bases, with 13 bases spanning the gap. The CDR3 covers 15 residues. The CDR3 spells CASSQEPGARYEQYF. In DNA form, the CDR3 reads TGCGCCAGCAGCCAAGAACCTGGTGCCAGATACGAGCAGTACTTC.

This chain connects TRBV6-5 to TRBJ1-1; no definite D call. The V end lost 0 bases, the J end lost 3 bases, and 5 bases lay between the germline ends. CDR1 is MNHEY, CDR2 SVGAGI, per germline. The CDR3 runs 13 residues. The CDR3 bases are TGTGCCAGCAGTTACTCAAAGGACACTGAAGCTTTCTTT. Amino acids: CASSYSKDTEAFF.

The chain joins TRBV29-1 to TRBJ1-1; D not certain. V lost 6 bases, J lost 1 base, and 12 bases lay in between. CDR1 is SQVTM, CDR2 ANQGSEA, per germline. This CDR3 has 13 residues. CDR3 sequence (DNA): TGCAGCGTGGACCTGATAACGAACACTGAAGCTTTCTTT. It specifies CSVDLITNTEAFF.

The chain couples TRBV6-1 to TRBJ2-6, with D uncertain. The V end was cut by 2 bases, the J end by 1 base, with 6 bases between. Germline V gene lookup returns CDR1 MNHNS and CDR2 SASEGT. This CDR3 is 15 amino acids long. CDR3 residues: CASSEPSSGANVLTF. DNA for the CDR3: TGTGCCAGCAGTGAACCCAGTTCTGGGGCCAACGTCCTGACTTTC.

This chain uses TRBV6-5 with TRBJ2-1, with TRBD2 matching 14 bases. Germline CDR1 reads MNHEY; CDR2 reads SVGAGI. V lost 0 bases and J lost 12; bases outside the gene matches: 7. The CDR3 runs to 16 residues. CDR3 amino acids: CASSYSSGTSGRWQFF. In nucleotides, the CDR3 is TGTGCCAGCAGTTACTCCTCCGGGACTAGCGGGAGATGGCAGTTCTTC.

The gene calls are TRBV27 and TRBJ2-7, with 10 bases fitting TRBD2. The CDR3 is 17 residues long. Looked up from germline, CDR1 is MNHEY and CDR2 is SMNVEV (reference sequence). Germline trimming cut 3 bases from V and 1 base from J; bases unmatched to any gene: 9. For the CDR3, the DNA is TGTGCCAGCAGTTTTTCTCCTAGCGGGAGCAGTTCCTACGAGCAGTACTTC. This gives the protein CASSFSPSGSSSYEQYF.